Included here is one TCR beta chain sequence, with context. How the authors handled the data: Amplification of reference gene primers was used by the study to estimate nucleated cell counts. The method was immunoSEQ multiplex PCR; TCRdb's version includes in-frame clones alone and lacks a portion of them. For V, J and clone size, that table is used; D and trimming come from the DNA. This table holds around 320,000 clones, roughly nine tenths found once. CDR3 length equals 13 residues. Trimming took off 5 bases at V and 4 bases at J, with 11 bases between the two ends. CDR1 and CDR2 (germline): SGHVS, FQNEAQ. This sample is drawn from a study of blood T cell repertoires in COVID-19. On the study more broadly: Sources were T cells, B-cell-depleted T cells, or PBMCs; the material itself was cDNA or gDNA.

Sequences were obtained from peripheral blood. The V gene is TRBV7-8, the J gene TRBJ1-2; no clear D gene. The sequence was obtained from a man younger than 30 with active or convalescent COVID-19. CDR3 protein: CASSPRVPYGYTF. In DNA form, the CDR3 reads TGTGCCAGCAGCCCGAGGGTCCCCTATGGCTACACCTTC.